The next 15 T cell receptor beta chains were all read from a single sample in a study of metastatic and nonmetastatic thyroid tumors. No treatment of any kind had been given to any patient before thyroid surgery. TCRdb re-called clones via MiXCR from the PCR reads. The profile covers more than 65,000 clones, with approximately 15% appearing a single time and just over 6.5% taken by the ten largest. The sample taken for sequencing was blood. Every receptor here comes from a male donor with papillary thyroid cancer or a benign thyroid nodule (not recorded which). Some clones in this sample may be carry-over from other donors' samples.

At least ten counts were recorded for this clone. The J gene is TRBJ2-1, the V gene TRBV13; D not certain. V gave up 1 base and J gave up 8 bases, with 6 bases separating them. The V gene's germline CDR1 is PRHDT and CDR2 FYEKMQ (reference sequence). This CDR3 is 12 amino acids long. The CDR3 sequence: CASSLVGYEQFF. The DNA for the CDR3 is TGTGCCAGCAGCTTAGTTGGGTATGAGCAGTTCTTC.

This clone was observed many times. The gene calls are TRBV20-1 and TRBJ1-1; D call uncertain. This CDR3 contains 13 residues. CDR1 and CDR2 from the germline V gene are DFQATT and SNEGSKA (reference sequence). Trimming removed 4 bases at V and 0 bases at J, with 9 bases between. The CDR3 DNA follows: TGCAGTGCTAACACCGATATGAACACTGAAGCTTTCTTT. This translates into CSANTDMNTEAFF.

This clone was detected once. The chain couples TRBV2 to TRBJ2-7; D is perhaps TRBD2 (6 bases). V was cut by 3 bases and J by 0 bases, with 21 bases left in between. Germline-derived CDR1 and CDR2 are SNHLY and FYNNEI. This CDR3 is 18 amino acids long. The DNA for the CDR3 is TGTGCCAGCAGTGAGTCGGGGAGCGGCGGGGCCTCCTCCTACGAGCAGTACTTC. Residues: CASSESGSGGASSYEQYF. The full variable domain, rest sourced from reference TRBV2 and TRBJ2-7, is EPEVTQTPSHQVTQMGQEVILRCVPISNHLYFYWYRQILGQKVEFLVSFYNNEISEKSEIFDDQFSVERPDGSNFTLKIRSTKLEDSAMYFCASSESGSGGASSYEQYFGPGTRLTVT.

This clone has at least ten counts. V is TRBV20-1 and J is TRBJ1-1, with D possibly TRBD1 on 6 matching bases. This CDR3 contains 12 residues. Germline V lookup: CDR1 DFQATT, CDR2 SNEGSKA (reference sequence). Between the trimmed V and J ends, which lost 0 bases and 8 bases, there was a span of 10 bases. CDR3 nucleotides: TGCAGTGCTAGAGAACAGGGTTGGGAAGCTTTCTTT. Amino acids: CSAREQGWEAFF.

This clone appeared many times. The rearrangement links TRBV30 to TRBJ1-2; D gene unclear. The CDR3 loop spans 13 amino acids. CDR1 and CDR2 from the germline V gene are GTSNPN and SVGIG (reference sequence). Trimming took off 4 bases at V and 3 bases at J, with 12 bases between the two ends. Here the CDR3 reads CAWIGPLYYGYTF. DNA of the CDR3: TGTGCCTGGATTGGACCCCTTTACTATGGCTACACCTTC.

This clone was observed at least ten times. The CDR3 loop is CASSEAGQGYDYGYTF. CDR3 DNA sequence: TGTGCCAGCAGTGAAGCGGGGCAGGGCTACGACTATGGCTACACCTTC. The V call is TRBV6-1, the J call TRBJ1-2, with a tentative D call TRBD1 (5 bases). Trimming cost V 0 bases and J 3 bases, with 14 bases left between them. CDR3 length: 16 amino acids. Germline assignment: CDR1 MNHNS and CDR2 SASEGT.

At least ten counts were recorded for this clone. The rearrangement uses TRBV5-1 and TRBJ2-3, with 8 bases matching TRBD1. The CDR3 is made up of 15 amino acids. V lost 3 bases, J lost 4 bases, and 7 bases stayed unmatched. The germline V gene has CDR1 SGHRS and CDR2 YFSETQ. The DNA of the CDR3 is TGCGCCAGCAGCTACGACAGGGGCCCTCCAGATACGCAGTATTTT. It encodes CASSYDRGPPDTQYF.

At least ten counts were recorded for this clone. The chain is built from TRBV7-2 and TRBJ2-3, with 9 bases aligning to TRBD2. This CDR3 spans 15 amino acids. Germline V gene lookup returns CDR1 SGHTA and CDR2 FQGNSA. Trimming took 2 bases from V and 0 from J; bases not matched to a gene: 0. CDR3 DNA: TGTGCCAGCAGCTTACTAGCGGGAAGCACAGATACGCAGTATTTT. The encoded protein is CASSLLAGSTDTQYF.

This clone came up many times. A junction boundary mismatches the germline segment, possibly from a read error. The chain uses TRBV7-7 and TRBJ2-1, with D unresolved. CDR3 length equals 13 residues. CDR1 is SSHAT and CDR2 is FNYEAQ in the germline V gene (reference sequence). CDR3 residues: CASSLSSYNEQFF. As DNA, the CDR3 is TGTGCTAGCAGCTTAAGCAGCTACAATGAGCAGTTCTTC.

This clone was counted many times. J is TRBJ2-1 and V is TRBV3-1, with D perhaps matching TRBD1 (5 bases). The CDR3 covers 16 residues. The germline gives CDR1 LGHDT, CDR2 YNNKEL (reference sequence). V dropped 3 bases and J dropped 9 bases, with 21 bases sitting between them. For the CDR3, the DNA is TGTGCCAGCAGCCACTACAGGTCTCCTTGGGTGGTTGAGCAGTTCTTC. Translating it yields CASSHYRSPWVVEQFF.

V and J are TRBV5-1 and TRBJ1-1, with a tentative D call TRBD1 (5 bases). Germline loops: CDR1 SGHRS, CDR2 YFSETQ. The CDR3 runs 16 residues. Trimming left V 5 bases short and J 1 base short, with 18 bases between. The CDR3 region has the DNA TGCGCCAGCAGTCGAGGGAGGGGCGGTGGGAACACTGAAGCTTTCTTT. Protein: CASSRGRGGGNTEAFF. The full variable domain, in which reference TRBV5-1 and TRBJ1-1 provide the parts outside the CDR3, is KAGVTQTPRYLIKTRGQQVTLSCSPISGHRSVSWYQQTPGQGLQFLFEYFSETQRNKGNFPGRFSGRQFSNSRSEMNVSTLELGDSALYLCASSRGRGGGNTEAFFGQGTRLTVV.

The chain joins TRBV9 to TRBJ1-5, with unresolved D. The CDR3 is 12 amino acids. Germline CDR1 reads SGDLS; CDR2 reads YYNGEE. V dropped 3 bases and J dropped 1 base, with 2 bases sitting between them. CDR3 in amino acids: CASSGSNQPQHF. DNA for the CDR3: TGTGCCAGCAGCGGGAGCAATCAGCCCCAGCATTTT.

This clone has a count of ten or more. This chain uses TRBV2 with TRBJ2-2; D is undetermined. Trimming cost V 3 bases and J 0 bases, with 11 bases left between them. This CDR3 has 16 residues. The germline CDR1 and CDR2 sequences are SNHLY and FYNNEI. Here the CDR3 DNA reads TGTGCCAGCAGTGAGCTCCCCCTACCGAACACCGGGGAGCTGTTTTTT. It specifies CASSELPLPNTGELFF.

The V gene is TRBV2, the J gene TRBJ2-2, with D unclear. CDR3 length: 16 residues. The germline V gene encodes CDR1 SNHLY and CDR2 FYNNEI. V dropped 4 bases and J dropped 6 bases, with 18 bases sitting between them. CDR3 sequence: CASSGGSLGYAGELFF. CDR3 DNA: TGTGCCAGCAGTGGTGGCAGCCTAGGGTACGCCGGGGAGCTGTTTTTT.

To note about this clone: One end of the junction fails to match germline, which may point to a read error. The CDR3 DNA sequence: TGTGCCAGCAGGGGGACTAGCTGGAGTGACTCGAGCTCCCACAATGAGCAGTTCTTC. This encodes CASRGTSWSDSSSHNEQFF. This chain connects TRBV6-2 or TRBV6-3 to TRBJ2-1; TRBD2 aligns across 9 bases. CDR3 length: 19 amino acids. Germline V gene sequence: CDR1 MNHEY, CDR2 SVGEGT.